The 15 T cell receptor beta chains in this list originate from one sample, sequenced in a study of beta chain features in type 1 diabetes. Study outcomes and limitations: In all four CD4+ subsets, TCRB CDR3 length was significantly, moderately reduced in type 1 diabetes.

Reverse transcribing all isolated RNA meant expressed TCRB transcripts were sequenced. Clones were read by immunoSEQ multiplex PCR, and TCRdb kept only the in-frame ones, dropping some. The sample consists of about 640,000 clones, roughly an eighth of them appearing once. Their antigens are not known. The sequenced sample consisted of naive CD4+ T cells from blood. The receptors derive from a man younger than 45 with type 1 diabetes.

This chain uses TRBV5-1 with TRBJ2-2, with D tentatively TRBD2 (5 bases). The CDR3 is 15 residues long. Germline V gene sequence: CDR1 SGHRS, CDR2 YFSETQ. Trimming removed 0 bases from V and 3 bases from J, with 9 bases in between. CDR3 nucleotides: TGCGCCAGCAGCTTGGGTGCGGACTACACCGGGGAGCTGTTTTTT. Amino acid sequence: CASSLGADYTGELFF.

This clone came up a few times. This chain joins TRBV29-1 and TRBJ2-7; 10 bases match TRBD1. The germline gives CDR1 SQVTM, CDR2 ANQGSEA. The CDR3 spans 15 residues. V gave up 5 bases and J gave up 6 bases; unmatched junction bases: 13. The CDR3 DNA reads as TGCAGCGTTATAACGCGGGACAGGGGATCTGTCGAGCAGTACTTC. Its translation is CSVITRDRGSVEQYF.

This clone occurred a few times. This chain connects TRBV2 to TRBJ1-2; D is possibly TRBD1 (6 bases). Deletions cut 2 bases from V and 3 bases from J, with 7 bases between. From germline, CDR1 is SNHLY and CDR2 FYNNEI. The CDR3 consists of 13 residues. Written as DNA, the CDR3 is TGTGCCAGCAGTGAAAGGACAGACTATGGCTACACCTTC. It encodes CASSERTDYGYTF.

This chain links TRBV6-1 with TRBJ1-1, with 9 bases lining up with TRBD1. Trimming took 5 bases from V and 7 from J; bases not matched to a gene: 5. Germline-derived CDR1 and CDR2 are MNHNS and SASEGT. There are 13 residues in the CDR3. The CDR3 loop reads CASSPGTGNEAFF. For the CDR3, the DNA is TGTGCCAGCAGTCCCGGGACAGGGAATGAAGCTTTCTTT.

In its sample, this clone was seen a few times. V and J are TRBV29-1 and TRBJ2-5, with D perhaps TRBD2 (6 bases). With 4 bases removed from V and 1 base from J, the gap between germline ends came to 7 bases. Per germline, CDR1 SQVTM and CDR2 ANQGSEA. CDR3 size: 12 residues. The CDR3 region has the DNA TGCAGCGTTGTGGAGGGCCAAGAGACCCAGTACTTC. This sequence encodes CSVVEGQETQYF.

This clone was found a few times. The genes are TRBV20-1 and TRBJ2-3, with D unresolved. Germline V lookup: CDR1 DFQATT, CDR2 SNEGSKA (reference sequence). Trimming removed 5 bases at V and 5 bases at J, with 8 bases between. The CDR3 extends over 11 amino acids. CDR3 protein: CSAHSLDTQYF. CDR3 DNA sequence: TGCAGTGCTCACTCATTAGATACGCAGTATTTT.

This chain connects TRBV10-3 to TRBJ1-2, with 8 bases that match TRBD1. This CDR3 is built from 14 residues. V lost 6 bases to trimming and J lost 8 bases; unmatched junction nucleotides: 11. Per germline, CDR1 ENHRY and CDR2 SYGVKD. The CDR3 DNA follows: TGTGCCATCAGAGAGACAGGGGAAGTCGGCGGCTACACCTTC. It encodes CAIRETGEVGGYTF.

In its sample, this clone was seen a few times. The chain joins TRBV9 to TRBJ2-2; weak D call: TRBD1 (6 bases). The V and J ends lost 3 bases and 1 base respectively, with 7 bases between them. Per germline, CDR1 SGDLS and CDR2 YYNGEE. This CDR3 spans 14 amino acids. The CDR3 bases are TGTGCCAGCAGCGAGGGACAGAACACCGGGGAGCTGTTTTTT. The encoded protein is CASSEGQNTGELFF. The variable domain in full, with the rest retrieved from reference TRBV9 and TRBJ2-2, is DSGVTQTPKHLITATGQRVTLRCSPRSGDLSVYWYQQSLDQGLQFLIQYYNGEERAKGNILERFSAQQFPDLHSELNLSSLELGDSALYFCASSEGQNTGELFFGEGSRLTVL.

This rearrangement joins TRBV15 to TRBJ2-1; 7 nucleotides align to TRBD2. The CDR3 consists of 17 residues. Germline V gene lookup returns CDR1 LNHNV and CDR2 YYDKDF (reference sequence). Losses at the gene ends were 1 base for V and 4 bases for J; bases not matched to a gene: 10. The CDR3 sequence: CATSRAGTPRGYNEQFF. The CDR3 DNA sequence: TGTGCCACCAGCAGAGCCGGGACGCCGCGGGGGTACAATGAGCAGTTCTTC. Filled out from reference TRBV15 and TRBJ2-1, the complete variable domain reads DAMVIQNPRYQVTQFGKPVTLSCSQTLNHNVMYWYQQKSSQAPKLLFHYYDKDFNNEADTPDNFQSRRPNTSFCFLDIRSPGLGDTAMYLCATSRAGTPRGYNEQFFGPGTRLTVL.

This clone was counted only a few times. V usage is TRBV5-1 and J usage is TRBJ2-5; D might be TRBD1 or TRBD2, each matching 6 bases. Trimming pared 7 bases from V and 5 bases from J, leaving 15 bases between. Germline V lookup: CDR1 SGHRS, CDR2 YFSETQ. The CDR3 consists of 13 residues. CDR3 nucleotides: TGCGCCAGCCAACCGGGGGCCGGTGAGACCCAGTACTTC. It encodes CASQPGAGETQYF.

This rearrangement joins TRBV7-2 to TRBJ1-5; D unclear. V was shortened by 1 base and J by 6 bases, with 7 bases between the two germline ends. Germline loops: CDR1 SGHTA, CDR2 FQGNSA. The CDR3 contains 13 residues. CDR3 sequence: CASSLVDGQPQHF. The CDR3 region has the DNA TGTGCCAGCAGCTTAGTGGATGGTCAGCCCCAGCATTTT.

This chain uses TRBV9 with TRBJ1-2, with D perhaps TRBD1 (6 bases). V lost 0 bases to trimming and J lost 1 base, with 10 bases between them. The CDR3 extends over 15 amino acids. Germline V gene data show CDR1 as SGDLS and CDR2 as YYNGEE. CDR3 in amino acids: CASSVGTDFNYGYTF. The CDR3 coding sequence is TGTGCCAGCAGCGTAGGGACAGACTTTAACTATGGCTACACCTTC.

The chain employs TRBV29-1 and TRBJ2-5; maybe TRBD2 (7 bases). CDR1 SQVTM and CDR2 ANQGSEA come from the germline V gene. V lost 7 bases, J lost 0 bases, and 12 bases lay in between. The CDR3 contains 13 residues. CDR3 sequence: CSASGGHQETQYF. The CDR3 region has the DNA TGCAGCGCATCCGGGGGGCACCAAGAGACCCAGTACTTC.

The chain recombines TRBV7-9 with TRBJ2-1; 8 nucleotides line up with TRBD1. CDR1 and CDR2 (germline): SEHNR, FQNEAQ (reference sequence). Trimming at V came to 5 bases and at J to 6 bases, leaving 12 bases not matched to a gene. This CDR3 is 16 amino acids long. The CDR3 DNA follows: TGTGCCAGCAGCCCTACACAGGGGGTGGACGTCAATGAGCAGTTCTTC. It translates to CASSPTQGVDVNEQFF.

V and J are TRBV5-4 and TRBJ2-5; 10 nucleotides match TRBD2. Per germline, CDR1 SGHNT and CDR2 YYREEE (reference sequence). This CDR3 is 17 amino acids long. The V segment lost 3 bases and the J segment 2 bases; nucleotides outside the gene matches: 10. CDR3 residues: CASSSGASGRAQETQYF. The DNA of the CDR3 is TGTGCCAGCAGCTCCGGGGCTAGCGGGAGAGCTCAAGAGACCCAGTACTTC.